Ten or more counts support the clone carrying this T cell receptor beta chain. The antigen is undetermined. Individual cDNA molecules were tagged with unique molecular identifiers, the study reported. TCRdb reprocessed the 5' RACE reads via MiXCR and lists one record per CDR3 protein. The repertoire consists of more than 40,000 distinct CDR3 sequences, with approximately 5.9% occurring once and the leading ten covering 5% to 5.5%. The data stem from a study of early T cells in non-severe SARS-CoV-2 infection. Across the whole study: The input, bulk RNA from unsorted whole blood, was sequenced, and chains were unpaired. Whole-study findings and limits: Anti-spike CD8 responses were favored by VDJdb matching, which missed private and CD4 specificities.

The CDR3 totals 14 residues. J gave up 7 bases and V 6 bases, and 10 bases lay outside the gene matches. The V call is TRBV12-3 or TRBV12-4, the J call TRBJ2-5, with 8 bases aligning to TRBD1. Sequenced material: whole blood, taken at baseline. The receptor comes from an adult who was a healthcare worker with PCR-confirmed SARS-CoV-2 infection or an uninfected control (not recorded which). CDR3 region: CASRRTGLTGTQYF. CDR3 in DNA: TGTGCCAGCAGGCGGACAGGGCTAACTGGGACCCAGTACTTC.